The source of this T cell receptor beta chain is a study of tumor-infiltrating lymphocytes in primary liver carcinoma. TCR beta cDNA was prepared out of roughly 490 ng total RNA by means of a constant-region primer. Three rounds of nested multiplex PCR with slightly modified ARM-PCR produced TCR beta libraries. A C-beta reverse primer and TRBV1-TRBV30 forward primers served in each of the first two PCR rounds, at 10 cycles apiece. Via MiXCR, TCRdb re-called the multiplex PCR reads, giving one row per CDR3 protein. The sample comprises fewer than 250,000 distinct CDR3 sequences, approximately 86% of which are singletons, and 15% to 20% rests with the top ten. With respect to this clonotype: The junction departs from the called germline gene at one end, perhaps through a read error.

The CDR3 is 14 residues long. Germline-derived CDR1 and CDR2 are SGHNT and YYREEE (reference sequence). Starting material for RNA and DNA co-extraction consisted of roughly 19-30 mg of unsorted bulk tissue. None of the patients had received treatment, and all had chronic HBV infection. The TCR was taken from a man aged 40-49 years with primary liver carcinoma and hepatitis B virus infection. The V and J genes are TRBV5-4 and TRBJ2-5; the match to TRBD1 covers 7 bases. Sequencing used tumor tissue from primary liver carcinoma. The CDR3 DNA sequence: TGTGCCAGCAACTTGGTAGGGGGCGGTAAGACCCAGTACTTC. Protein product: CASNLVGGGKTQYF.